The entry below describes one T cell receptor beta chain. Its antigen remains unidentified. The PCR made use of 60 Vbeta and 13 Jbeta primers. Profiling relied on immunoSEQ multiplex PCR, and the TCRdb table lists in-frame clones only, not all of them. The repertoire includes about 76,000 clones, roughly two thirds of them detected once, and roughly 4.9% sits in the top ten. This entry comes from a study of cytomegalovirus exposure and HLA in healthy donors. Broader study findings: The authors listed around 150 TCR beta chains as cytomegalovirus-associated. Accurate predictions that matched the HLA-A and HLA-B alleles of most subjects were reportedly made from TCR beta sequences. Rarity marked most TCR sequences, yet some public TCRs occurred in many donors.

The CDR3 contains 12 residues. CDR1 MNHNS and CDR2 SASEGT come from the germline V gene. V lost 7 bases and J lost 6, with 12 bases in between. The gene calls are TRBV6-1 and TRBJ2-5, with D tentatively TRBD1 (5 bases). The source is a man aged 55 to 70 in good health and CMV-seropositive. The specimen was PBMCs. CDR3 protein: CASTSRVKTQYF. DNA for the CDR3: TGTGCCAGCACTTCCAGGGTCAAGACCCAGTACTTC.